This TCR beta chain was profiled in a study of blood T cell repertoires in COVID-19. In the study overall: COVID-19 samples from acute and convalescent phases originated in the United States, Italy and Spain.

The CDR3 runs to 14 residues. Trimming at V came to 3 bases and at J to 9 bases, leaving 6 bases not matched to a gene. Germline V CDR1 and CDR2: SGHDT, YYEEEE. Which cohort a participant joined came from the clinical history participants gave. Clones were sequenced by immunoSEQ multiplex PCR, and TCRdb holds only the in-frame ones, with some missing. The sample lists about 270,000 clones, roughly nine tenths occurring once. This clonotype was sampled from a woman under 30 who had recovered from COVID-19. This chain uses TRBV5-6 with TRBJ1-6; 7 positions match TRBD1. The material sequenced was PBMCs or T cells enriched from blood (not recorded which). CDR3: CASSWTGGSSPLHF. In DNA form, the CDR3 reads TGTGCCAGCAGCTGGACAGGAGGAAGTTCACCCCTCCACTTT.